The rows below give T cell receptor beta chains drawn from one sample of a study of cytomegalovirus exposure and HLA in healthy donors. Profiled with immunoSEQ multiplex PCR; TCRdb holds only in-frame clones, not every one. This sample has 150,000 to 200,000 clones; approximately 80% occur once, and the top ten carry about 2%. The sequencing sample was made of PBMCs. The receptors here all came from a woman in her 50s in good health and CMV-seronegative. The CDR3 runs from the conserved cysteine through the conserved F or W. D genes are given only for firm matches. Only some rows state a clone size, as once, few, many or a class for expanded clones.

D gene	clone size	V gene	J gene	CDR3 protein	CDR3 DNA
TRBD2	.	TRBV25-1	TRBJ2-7	CASSQTSGRFPYEQYF	TGTGCCAGCAGTCAGACTAGCGGGCGCTTCCCCTACGAGCAGTACTTC
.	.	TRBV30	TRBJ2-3	CAWRRRTTDTQYF	TGTGCCTGGAGGCGCCGGACTACAGATACGCAGTATTTT
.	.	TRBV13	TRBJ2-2	CASSLAFQNGELFF	TGTGCCAGCAGCTTAGCTTTTCAGAACGGGGAGCTGTTTTTT
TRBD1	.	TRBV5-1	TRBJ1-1	CASSPRTGGPMNTEAFF	TGCGCCAGCAGCCCTCGGACAGGGGGCCCCATGAACACTGAAGCTTTCTTT
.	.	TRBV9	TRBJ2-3	CASSVVAGSTDTQYF	TGTGCCAGCAGCGTAGTTGCGGGAAGCACAGATACGCAGTATTTT
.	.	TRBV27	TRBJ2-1	CASITRYGLANEQFF	TGTGCCAGCATCACGAGGTACGGACTGGCAAATGAGCAGTTCTTC
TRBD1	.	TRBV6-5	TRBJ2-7	CASGPGGQGSYEQYF	TGTGCCAGCGGCCCTGGGGGACAGGGGTCTTACGAGCAGTACTTC
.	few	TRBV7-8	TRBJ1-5	CASSLGGLGTSYQPQHF	TGTGCCAGCAGCTTAGGCGGTTTAGGGACATCCTATCAGCCCCAGCATTTT
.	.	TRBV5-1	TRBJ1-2	CASSRSTGSANYGYTF	TGCGCCAGCAGCAGATCGACAGGCTCGGCAAACTATGGCTACACCTTC
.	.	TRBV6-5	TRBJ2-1	CASSRYNEQFF	TGTGCCAGCAGCCGTTACAATGAGCAGTTCTTC
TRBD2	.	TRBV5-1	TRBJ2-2	CASLLAANTGELFF	TGCGCCAGCTTACTAGCGGCGAACACCGGGGAGCTGTTTTTT
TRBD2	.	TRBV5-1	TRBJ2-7	CASSPGTSVSYEQYF	TGCGCCAGCAGCCCTGGGACTAGCGTTTCGTACGAGCAGTACTTC